The 22 T cell receptor beta chains below come from one sample, sequenced in a study of tumor and adjacent non-tumor tissue in lung cancer. RNA was extracted from bulk tissue without any cell sorting. The normal lung tissue was taken more than 3 cm from the tumor edge. Three rounds of nested PCR, following a modified ARM-PCR protocol, produced the TCRbeta library. TCRdb re-called the multiplex PCR reads through MiXCR, storing one row per CDR3 protein. The sample contains approximately 62,000 distinct CDR3 sequences, 61% of which appear only once. Material: distant non-tumor lung tissue. These receptors all stem from a man aged 65 to 79 with non-small cell lung cancer.

For this clonotype: A much larger clonotype is one base distant, so this may be a read error. The chain has TRBV5-6 and TRBJ1-4; D ambiguous. Germline V lookup: CDR1 SGHDT, CDR2 YYEEEE. The CDR3 extends over 14 amino acids. The CDR3 region is CASSLGNEDEKPFF. The DNA of the CDR3 is TGTGCCAGCAGCTTGGGGAACGAGGATGAAAAACCGTTTTTT.

V usage is TRBV20-1 and J usage is TRBJ1-5, with 7 bases identical to TRBD1. CDR1 and CDR2 from the germline V gene are DFQATT and SNEGSKA (reference sequence). The CDR3 is made up of 17 amino acids. The ends lost 6 bases at V and 2 bases at J; junction bases unmatched: 16. The CDR3 nucleotides read TGCAGTGCAATCATTAACCCGGGACAGAAGGGCAATCAGCCCCAGCATTTT. Translated: CSAIINPGQKGNQPQHF.

On this clonotype: Sequence at one end of the junction differs from germline and may be a read error. CDR3 region: CANSSGGWTNTGELSF. CDR3 in DNA: TGTGCCAACAGCTCTGGAGGGTGGACGAACACCGGGGAGCTGTCTTTT. The chain has TRBV11-2 and TRBJ2-2; D possibly corresponds to TRBD2 (6 bases). The germline gives CDR1 SGHAT, CDR2 FQNNGV. The CDR3 contains 16 residues.

On this clonotype: As the CDR3 is not closed by the conserved phenylalanine or tryptophan, this likely results from a read error. In nucleotides, the CDR3 is TGCGGCGTTGATGGGGAGCGGACCCAGTACCTC. This gives the protein CGVDGERTQYL. V usage is TRBV29-1 and J usage is TRBJ2-5; D might be TRBD2 (5 bases). CDR1 and CDR2 (germline): SQVTM, ANQGSEA. This CDR3 region has 11 residues.

With respect to this clonotype: A much larger clonotype is one base distant, so this may be a read error. CDR3 protein: CASSLLVGGLQETQYF. CDR3 bases: TGTGCCAGCAGTCTTCTAGTGGGGGGCCTCCAAGAGACCCAGTACTTC. The chain combines TRBV12-3 or TRBV12-4 with TRBJ2-5, with D possibly called TRBD1 or TRBD2 (6 bases each). The CDR3 has 16 residues. Trimming removed 5 bases from V and 1 base from J, with 17 bases in between.

As to this clonotype: This may arise from a read error, as a much more abundant clone is one base away. The V and J genes are TRBV20-1 and TRBJ1-2, with 7 bases identical to TRBD1. V lost 0 bases to trimming and J lost 10 bases; unmatched junction nucleotides: 17. Germline V lookup: CDR1 DFQATT, CDR2 SNEGSKA (reference sequence). The CDR3 totals 16 residues. CDR3 coding DNA: TGCAGTGCTAGAGAGGGCTCCGGGAGGGGACAGTGGGACTACACCTTC. This codes for CSAREGSGRGQWDYTF.

With regard to this clonotype: At one boundary the junction diverges from the germline segment, which might be a read error. J is TRBJ2-3 and V is TRBV6-1, with 9 bases aligning to TRBD2. Germline CDR1 and CDR2: MNHNS and SASEGT. CDR3 length: 17 amino acids. The CDR3 region is CASTERFLAGSTDTQYF. CDR3 sequence (DNA): TGTGCCAGCACTGAAAGGTTCCTAGCGGGAAGCACGGATACGCAGTATTTT.

Worth noting for this clonotype: A much larger clone differs from this one at a single base, so this may be a read error. The CDR3 region is CASLDRGGETQYF. The CDR3 DNA reads TGTGCCAGCCTGGACAGGGGAGGGGAGACCCAGTACTTC. The chain is built from TRBV2 and TRBJ2-5; 9 bases match TRBD1. The length of the CDR3 is 13 residues. V shed 8 bases, J shed 5 bases, and the junction held 6 bases outside the gene matches. The V gene's germline CDR1 is SNHLY and CDR2 FYNNEI.

The table lists this clonotype with many counts. This rearrangement joins TRBV4-1 to TRBJ1-1; 7 bases fit TRBD1. There are 15 residues in the CDR3. Trimming removed 0 bases from V and 10 bases from J; junction bases left unmatched: 11. Germline V lookup: CDR1 MGHRA, CDR2 YSYEKL. For the CDR3, the DNA is TGCGCCAGCAGCCAAGATTTAACGACAGGGAGAGGAGCTTTCTTT. It is translated as CASSQDLTTGRGAFF.

Concerning this clonotype itself: A much larger clone lies a single base off, so this may be a read error. The chain employs TRBV5-4 and TRBJ1-2, with TRBD1 identical over 9 bases. Germline V CDR1 and CDR2: SGHNT, YYREEE (reference sequence). The CDR3 sequence is 14 residues long. CDR3 nucleotides: TGTCCCAGCAGCCGGACAGGGGAGGCCTATGGCTACACCTTC. This translates into CPSSRTGEAYGYTF.

As to this clonotype: A read error may be the cause here, since a much bigger clone is one base away. The conserved phenylalanine or tryptophan normally closing the CDR3 is absent here, so this likely arose from a read error. This chain joins TRBV6-6 and TRBJ1-1, with unresolved D. The CDR3 contains 12 residues. The germline V and J ends were trimmed by 6 bases and 1 base, with 6 bases remaining between them. Per germline, CDR1 MNHNY and CDR2 SVGAGI (reference sequence). For the CDR3, the DNA is TGTGCCAGCAGCCGGAGGAACACTGAAGCTTTCCTT. Amino acid sequence: CASSRRNTEAFL.

This clonotype was seen at least ten times. The chain links TRBV12-3 or TRBV12-4 to TRBJ2-7; 9 bases match TRBD1. This CDR3 region has 20 residues. Trimming at V came to 4 bases and at J to 1 base, leaving 20 bases not matched to a gene. DNA for the CDR3: TGTGCCAGCAGTTCGCGTCCAATCGGGACAGGGCCCCGTTTGTCCTACGAGCAGTACTTC. Translating it yields CASSSRPIGTGPRLSYEQYF.

A word on this clonotype: This CDR3 fails to terminate in the conserved phenylalanine or tryptophan, so it likely reflects a read error. It is unclear where the CDR3 begins or ends on the DNA, so no DNA is shown, and the CDR3 is as TCRdb lists it. The CDR3 reads CASSSGLAVSYEHYL. The chain carries TRBV11-2 and TRBJ2-7; the D call of TRBD2 is as the table states it, not checked on the DNA. CDR1 is SGHAT and CDR2 is FQNNGV in the germline V gene. The CDR3 is made up of 15 amino acids, end residues included.

This sequence joins TRBV11-3 and TRBJ2-2; D may be TRBD1 or TRBD2 (6 bases each). V was clipped by 10 bases and J by 15 bases, with 24 bases between them. Germline CDR1 reads SGHNT; CDR2 reads YENEEA. The CDR3 has 13 amino acids. The CDR3 bases are TGTGCCACTTCAACCGGGGGCACCGGGAAGTTGTTTTTT. Protein product: CATSTGGTGKLFF.

Notes on this clonotype: At one end, the junction sequence differs from germline, possibly due to a read error. This chain links TRBV29-1 with TRBJ2-7, with D hard to call. Germline V lookup: CDR1 SQVTM, CDR2 ANQGSEA. CDR3 length equals 13 residues. DNA for the CDR3: TGCAGTGTAGGAGCCGAGGAAAGAGACGAGCAGCACTTC. Protein product: CSVGAEERDEQHF.

The V gene is TRBV29-1, the J gene TRBJ1-1, with a weak D call TRBD1 (5 bases). CDR1 and CDR2 (germline): SQVTM, ANQGSEA. Trimming left V 2 bases short and J 3 bases short, with 19 bases between. The CDR3 consists of 16 residues. The CDR3 reads CSVEPRGRGGDTEAFF. The CDR3 nucleotides read TGCAGCGTTGAACCTAGAGGTCGTGGGGGGGACACTGAAGCTTTCTTT.

This clonotype is labeled as medium-sized (0.01 to 0.1%). The V gene is TRBV12-3 or TRBV12-4, the J gene TRBJ2-5, with 10 positions matching TRBD2. The CDR3 extends over 15 amino acids. J gave up 2 bases and V 6 bases, and 6 bases lay outside the gene matches. The chain's CDR3 is CASSPGLAPQETQYF. CDR3 DNA: TGTGCCAGCAGCCCGGGACTAGCGCCTCAAGAGACCCAGTACTTC.

This clonotype was counted many times. The chain links TRBV10-3 to TRBJ2-3; D might be TRBD1 (6 bases). CDR1 is ENHRY and CDR2 is SYGVKD in the germline V gene. CDR3 length: 13 residues. Trimming stripped 5 bases from V and 2 bases from J, with 8 bases between. CDR3 region: CAISWTDTDTQYF. CDR3 DNA: TGTGCCATCAGTTGGACAGACACAGATACGCAGTATTTT.

The gene calls are TRBV2 and TRBJ1-4; possibly TRBD1 for D (5 bases). Germline assignment: CDR1 SNHLY and CDR2 FYNNEI. The CDR3 covers 14 residues. Trimming left V 6 bases short and J 6 bases short, with 14 bases between. The CDR3 here is CASRCRGADEKLFF. The CDR3, as DNA: TGTGCCAGCAGGTGCCGGGGCGCAGATGAAAAACTGTTTTTT.

Concerning this clonotype itself: One end of the junction fails to match germline, which may point to a read error. This rearrangement joins TRBV6-1 to TRBJ2-2; either TRBD1 or TRBD2 may fit D (5 bases each). The CDR3 sequence is 16 residues long. In germline, CDR1 is MNHNS, CDR2 SASEGT. Here the CDR3 reads CASSDSQGSDTGGLFF. The CDR3 DNA follows: TGTGCCAGCAGTGATTCACAAGGTTCGGACACTGGGGGGCTGTTTTTT.

Comments on this clonotype: A much larger clone lies one base from this, so it may be a read error. The V call is TRBV28, the J call TRBJ2-5; D might be TRBD1 (6 bases). The V end was cut by 4 bases, the J end by 5 bases, with 8 bases between. The CDR3 contains 12 residues. Per the germline V gene, CDR1 is MDHEN and CDR2 is SYDVKM. The CDR3 coding sequence is TGTGCCAGCAGTTCAGACAGGGAGACCCAGTACTTC. It yields the protein CASSSDRETQYF.

As to this clonotype: A single base separates this from a much larger clone, so it may be a read error. The CDR3 DNA reads as TGTGCCAGCAGCCTGTGGGACAGATACAATCAGCCCCTGCATTTT. Protein sequence: CASSLWDRYNQPLHF. V is TRBV5-6 and J is TRBJ1-5; 7 nucleotides align to TRBD1. Germline V gives CDR1 SGHDT, CDR2 YYEEEE. This CDR3 spans 15 amino acids.